These T cell receptor beta chains were read from a single sample in a study of blood T cells in healthy people across ages. TCRdb reprocessed the 5' RACE reads via MiXCR and lists one record per CDR3 protein. The sample has fewer than 900,000 distinct CDR3 sequences; around half are singletons. Sample: blood. These receptors originate from an older woman in good health. Both conserved end residues are part of each CDR3. A D gene is named only where the DNA matches it firmly. Only part of the rows carry a size: once, few, many, or a class if the clone is expanded.

>TRBJ2-5|few|TRBV7-2|NA
CASSLQEAQYF
TGTGCCAGCAGCTTACAAGAGGCCCAGTACTTC
>TRBJ1-4|NA|TRBV28|NA
CASSTGIKKLFF
TGTGCCAGCAGCACCGGGATAAAAAAACTGTTTTTT
>TRBJ2-2|few|TRBV3-1|NA
CASSHGTGELFF
TGTGCCAGCAGCCACGGAACCGGGGAGCTGTTTTTT
>TRBJ2-5|NA|TRBV5-6|NA
CASSSRDSPWGQYF
TGTGCCAGCAGCAGCCGGGACTCCCCCTGGGGGCAGTACTTC
>TRBJ2-7|NA|TRBV20-1|TRBD2
CSAYRDYAYEQYF
TGCAGTGCTTACCGGGACTACGCCTACGAGCAGTACTTC
>TRBJ1-2|few|TRBV4-1|TRBD1
CASSSLDRGFDGYTF
TGCGCCAGCAGCTCCCTGGACAGGGGCTTCGATGGCTACACCTTC
>TRBJ2-7|NA|TRBV29-1|TRBD2
CSARVTSGNYEQYF
TGCAGCGCCCGAGTGACTAGCGGGAACTACGAGCAGTACTTC
>TRBJ2-3|NA|TRBV10-3|TRBD2
CAISDYSGSVDTQYF
TGTGCCATCAGTGACTATAGCGGGAGTGTGGATACGCAGTATTTT
>TRBJ2-1|NA|TRBV7-3|TRBD2
CASSLVSGRGAYNEQFF
TGTGCCAGCAGCTTAGTTTCCGGGAGGGGGGCCTACAATGAGCAGTTCTTC
>TRBJ1-6|NA|TRBV20-1|NA
CSAIQSPGVAYNSPLHF
TGCAGTGCTATCCAGTCCCCCGGGGTCGCCTATAATTCACCCCTCCACTTT
>TRBJ2-5|NA|TRBV2|TRBD2
CASTGRLAARQETQYF
TGTGCCAGCACGGGGAGACTAGCGGCCCGCCAAGAGACCCAGTACTTC
>TRBJ1-6|NA|TRBV4-3|NA
CASSLVRGFNSPLHF
TGCGCCAGCAGCCTGGTAAGGGGTTTTAATTCACCCCTCCACTTT
>TRBJ2-3|NA|TRBV4-2|TRBD1
CASSRSRDRVWETQYF
TGTGCCAGCAGCCGATCCCGGGACAGGGTTTGGGAGACGCAGTATTTT
>TRBJ1-2|NA|TRBV20-1|NA
CSATPGLYGYTF
TGCAGTGCCACGCCAGGCCTCTATGGCTACACCTTC
>TRBJ2-1|NA|TRBV20-1|TRBD2
CSASGREGSYNEQFF
TGCAGTGCTAGTGGGCGGGAGGGCTCCTACAATGAGCAGTTCTTC
>TRBJ1-1|NA|TRBV30|TRBD1
CASDRVRTEAFF
TGTGCCTCAGACAGGGTTAGGACTGAAGCTTTCTTT
>TRBJ2-7|many|TRBV7-2|NA
CASSLQGSSYEQYF
TGTGCCAGCAGCTTACAGGGGAGCTCCTACGAGCAGTACTTC
>TRBJ2-6|few|TRBV27|NA
CASSSPLSGANVLTF
TGTGCCAGCAGTTCCCCATTGTCCGGGGCCAACGTCCTGACTTTC
>TRBJ2-3|NA|TRBV5-1|TRBD2
CASSSPAGGLLTQYF
TGCGCCAGCAGCTCCCCAGCGGGAGGACTCCTTACGCAGTATTTT
>TRBJ1-6|NA|TRBV20-1|NA
CSASPAAGLNSPLHF
TGCAGTGCTAGCCCCGCCGCGGGACTGAATTCACCCCTCCACTTT
>TRBJ2-7|NA|TRBV27|TRBD2
CASSPGSSGSNEQYF
TGTGCCAGCAGCCCCGGCTCTAGCGGTTCCAATGAGCAGTACTTC
>TRBJ2-7|NA|TRBV6-2/TRBV6-3|TRBD2
CASSSGLAGEPFSYEQYF
TGTGCCAGCAGTTCGGGACTAGCGGGAGAGCCCTTCTCCTACGAGCAGTACTTC
>TRBJ1-1|NA|TRBV6-6|TRBD1
CASSLVTGGTEAFF
TGTGCCAGCAGTCTAGTAACAGGGGGCACTGAAGCTTTCTTT
>TRBJ1-1|NA|TRBV9|NA
CASSAQAGSATEAFF
TGTGCCAGCAGCGCCCAAGCGGGCTCAGCCACTGAAGCTTTCTTT
>TRBJ1-6|few|TRBV5-1|NA
CASSSGLRGYNSPLHF
TGCGCCAGCAGCTCGGGACTACGAGGCTATAATTCACCCCTCCACTTT
>TRBJ2-1|NA|TRBV6-5|TRBD2
CASSRLAGPPEQFF
TGTGCCAGCAGCCGACTAGCGGGTCCCCCTGAGCAGTTCTTC
>TRBJ2-1|NA|TRBV2|NA
CASSGRKNNEQFF
TGTGCCAGCAGTGGGCGGAAAAACAATGAGCAGTTCTTC
>TRBJ2-7|once|TRBV9|NA
CASSVISGQEQYF
TGTGCCAGCAGCGTAATTTCGGGGCAGGAGCAGTACTTC
>TRBJ1-2|NA|TRBV9|NA
CASSVNRNYGYTF
TGTGCCAGCAGCGTTAACAGGAACTATGGCTACACCTTC
>TRBJ2-7|few|TRBV7-6|NA
CASSLFLGSHEQYF
TGTGCCAGCAGCTTATTTCTGGGTTCCCACGAGCAGTACTTC
>TRBJ2-1|few|TRBV7-2|NA
CASSLGVRPLSASEQFF
TGTGCCAGCAGCTTAGGGGTACGACCCTTATCCGCAAGTGAGCAGTTCTTC
>TRBJ2-6|NA|TRBV12-3/TRBV12-4|NA
CASSFRRFISGANVLTF
TGTGCCAGCAGTTTTCGTCGCTTTATCTCTGGGGCCAACGTCCTGACTTTC
>TRBJ2-1|NA|TRBV6-5|TRBD1
CASSNRDREFF
TGTGCCAGCAGTAACCGGGACAGGGAGTTCTTC
>TRBJ1-4|NA|TRBV7-2|NA
CASSLGLANNEKLFF
TGTGCCAGCAGCTTAGGGTTGGCAAATAATGAAAAACTGTTTTTT
>TRBJ2-7|few|TRBV27|TRBD2
CASKTTSGTYEQYF
TGTGCCAGTAAAACGACTAGCGGGACCTACGAGCAGTACTTC
>TRBJ2-1|once|TRBV3-1|NA
CASSQAFTRDRGEQFF
TGTGCCAGCAGCCAAGCCTTTACTAGAGATCGTGGTGAGCAGTTCTTC
>TRBJ2-1|NA|TRBV7-8|NA
CVSSFWRYNEQFF
TGTGTCAGCAGCTTTTGGCGGTACAATGAGCAGTTCTTC